This TCR beta chain was identified in a study of cytomegalovirus exposure and HLA in healthy donors. Whole-study findings and limits: Later on, a genetic analysis was performed. It linked a missense variant in DCLRE1C with V- and J-gene trimming of TCR beta.

As concerns this clone: Its specificity is not known.

The CDR3 has 14 amino acids. Germline-derived CDR1 and CDR2 are SGHAT and FQNNGV. V lost 4 bases to trimming and J lost 7 bases; unmatched junction nucleotides: 7. Vbeta (60) and Jbeta (13) primers were used in the PCR. Assay used: immunoSEQ multiplex PCR; TCRdb lists only in-frame clones, some missing. The sample has 100,000 to 120,000 clones, under 85% seen once. The chain links TRBV11-2 to TRBJ1-1, with 9 bases that match TRBD1. The receptor was isolated from a man aged 25 to 40 in good health and CMV-seronegative. Sequencing was carried out using PBMCs. The CDR3, as DNA: TGTGCCAGCAGCTGGACCTGGACAGGGGATGAAGCTTTCTTT. It codes for CASSWTWTGDEAFF.